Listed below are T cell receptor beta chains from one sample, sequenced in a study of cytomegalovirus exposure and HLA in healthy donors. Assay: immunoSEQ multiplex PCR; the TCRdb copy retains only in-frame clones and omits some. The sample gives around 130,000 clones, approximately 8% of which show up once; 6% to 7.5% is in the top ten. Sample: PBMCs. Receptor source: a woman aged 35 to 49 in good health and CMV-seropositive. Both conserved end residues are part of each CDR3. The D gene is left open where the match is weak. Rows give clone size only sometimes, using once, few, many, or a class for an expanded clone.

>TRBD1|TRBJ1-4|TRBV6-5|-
CASSYAEGAWEKLFF
TGTGCCAGCAGTTACGCGGAGGGGGCCTGGGAAAAACTGTTTTTT
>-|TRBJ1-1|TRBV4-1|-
CASSPRTENTEAFF
TGCGCCAGCAGCCCCCGGACAGAGAACACTGAAGCTTTCTTT
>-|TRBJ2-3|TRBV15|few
CATSKGDTDTQYF
TGTGCCACCAGTAAAGGGGACACAGATACGCAGTATTTT
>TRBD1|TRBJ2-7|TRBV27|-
CASSLPGQGREQYF
TGTGCCAGCAGCCTTCCGGGACAGGGTCGAGAGCAGTACTTC
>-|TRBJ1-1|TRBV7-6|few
CASSLGSGLNTEAFF
TGTGCCAGCAGCTTAGGGTCAGGATTGAACACTGAAGCTTTCTTT
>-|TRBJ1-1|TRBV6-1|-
CASREGPGAFF
TGTGCCAGCAGGGAGGGACCCGGAGCTTTCTTT
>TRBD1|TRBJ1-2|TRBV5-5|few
CASSLGTGGGYTF
TGTGCCAGCAGCTTGGGGACAGGGGGCGGCTACACCTTC
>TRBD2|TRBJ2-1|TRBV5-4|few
CASRATIAGGNNEQFF
TGTGCCAGCAGGGCTACCATAGCGGGGGGGAACAATGAGCAGTTCTTC
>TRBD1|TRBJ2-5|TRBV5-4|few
CASSLGQLRETQYF
TGTGCCAGCAGCCTGGGACAGTTAAGGGAGACCCAGTACTTC
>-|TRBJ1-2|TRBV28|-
CASSARQAPRDGYTF
TGTGCCAGCAGTGCGAGACAGGCCCCCAGGGATGGCTACACCTTC
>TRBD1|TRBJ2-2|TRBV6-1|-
CASRGQGEPGELFF
TGTGCCAGCAGGGGACAGGGGGAACCCGGGGAGCTGTTTTTT
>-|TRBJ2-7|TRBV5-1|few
CASSLSLGQLSYEQYF
TGCGCCAGCAGCTTATCCCTTGGACAGCTTTCCTACGAGCAGTACTTC
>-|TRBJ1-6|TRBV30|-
CAWFSLAEGTYNSPLHF
TGTGCCTGGTTTAGCCTCGCGGAGGGAACTTATAATTCACCCCTCCACTTT
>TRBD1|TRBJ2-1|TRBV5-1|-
CASTEGDRAYNEQFF
TGCGCCAGCACTGAGGGGGACAGGGCCTACAATGAGCAGTTCTTC
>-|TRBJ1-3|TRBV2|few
CASRSGGVSGNTIYF
TGTGCCAGCAGGAGTGGGGGGGTCTCTGGAAACACCATATATTTT
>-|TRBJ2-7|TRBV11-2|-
CASSLVGGVYEQYF
TGTGCCAGCAGCTTAGTAGGGGGAGTCTACGAGCAGTACTTC
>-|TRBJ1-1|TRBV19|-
CASSIGPGRGTEAFF
TGTGCCAGTAGTATAGGGCCGGGCAGGGGTACTGAAGCTTTCTTT
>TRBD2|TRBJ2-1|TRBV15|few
CATSRGLAGVPGDEQFF
TGTGCCACCAGCAGGGGACTAGCGGGGGTTCCCGGTGATGAGCAGTTCTTC
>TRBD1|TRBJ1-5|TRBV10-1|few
CASQDRASYSNQPQHF
TGCGCCAGCCAGGACAGGGCTTCCTATAGCAATCAGCCCCAGCATTTT
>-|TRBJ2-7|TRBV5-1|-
CASSLAGQGFNEQYF
TGCGCCAGCAGCTTGGCTGGGCAGGGCTTCAACGAGCAGTACTTC
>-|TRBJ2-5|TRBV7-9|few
CASSFGGTQYF
TGTGCCAGCAGCTTTGGAGGGACCCAGTACTTC
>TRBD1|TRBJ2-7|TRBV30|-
CAWTGTELRGQYF
TGTGCCTGGACGGGGACAGAACTACGTGGGCAGTACTTC
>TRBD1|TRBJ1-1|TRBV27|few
CASSFRDRGRNTEAFF
TGTGCCAGCAGTTTCCGGGACAGGGGGCGGAACACTGAAGCTTTCTTT
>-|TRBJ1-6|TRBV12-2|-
CASRQNSYNSPLHF
TGTGCAAGTCGCCAAAATAGCTATAATTCACCCCTCCACTTT
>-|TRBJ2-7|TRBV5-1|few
CASSSMTGSYEQYF
TGCGCCAGCAGCTCTATGACAGGCTCCTACGAGCAGTACTTC
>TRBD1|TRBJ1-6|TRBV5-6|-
CASHHRGINNSPLHF
TGTGCCAGCCACCACAGGGGGATCAATAATTCACCCCTCCACTTT
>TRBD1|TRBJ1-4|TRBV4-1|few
CASSQDPPGGPTNEKLFF
TGCGCCAGCAGCCAAGACCCCCCAGGGGGCCCAACTAATGAAAAACTGTTTTTT
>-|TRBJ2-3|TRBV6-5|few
CASSRGGWTDTQYF
TGTGCCAGCAGTAGGGGAGGATGGACAGATACGCAGTATTTT
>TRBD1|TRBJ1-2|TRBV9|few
CASSAADRGLLYGYTF
TGTGCCAGCAGCGCAGCCGACAGGGGGCTGCTCTATGGCTACACCTTC
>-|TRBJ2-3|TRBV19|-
CASSIRGQTDTQYF
TGTGCCAGTAGTATCAGAGGACAGACAGATACGCAGTATTTT
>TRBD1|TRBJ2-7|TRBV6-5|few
CASSGQGYEQYF
TGTGCCTCCTCGGGACAGGGCTACGAGCAGTACTTC
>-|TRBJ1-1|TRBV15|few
CATSRDGGNTEAFF
TGTGCCACCAGCAGAGATGGAGGGAACACTGAAGCTTTCTTT
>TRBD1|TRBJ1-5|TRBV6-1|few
CASSRQGGDQPQHF
TGTGCCAGCAGTAGACAGGGGGGCGATCAGCCCCAGCATTTT
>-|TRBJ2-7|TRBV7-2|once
CASSLGSSAAGYEQYF
TGTGCCAGCAGCTTAGGTTCGAGCGCGGCCGGGTACGAGCAGTACTTC
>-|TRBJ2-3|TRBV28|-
CASSSGSDTQYF
TGTGCCAGCAGTTCCGGGAGCGATACGCAGTATTTT
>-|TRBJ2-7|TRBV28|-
CASKDKSSYEQYF
TGTGCCAGCAAGGACAAGAGCTCCTACGAGCAGTACTTC
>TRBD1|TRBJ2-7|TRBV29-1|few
CSGGQGIYEQYF
TGCAGCGGGGGACAGGGGATCTACGAGCAGTACTTC
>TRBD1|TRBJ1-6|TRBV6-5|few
CASRSGTGDSPLHF
TGTGCCAGCAGGTCCGGGACAGGGGATTCACCCCTCCACTTT
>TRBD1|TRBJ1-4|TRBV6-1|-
CASGVQGESEKLFF
TGTGCCAGCGGGGTACAGGGGGAGAGTGAAAAACTGTTTTTT
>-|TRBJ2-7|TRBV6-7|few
CASWRDYEQYF
TGTGCCAGCTGGAGAGACTACGAGCAGTACTTC
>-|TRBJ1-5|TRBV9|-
CASSVDGNRNQPQHF
TGTGCCAGCAGCGTAGATGGGAACAGGAATCAGCCCCAGCATTTT
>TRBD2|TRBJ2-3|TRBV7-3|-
CASSQRGTSGGRDTQYF
TGTGCCAGCAGCCAAAGGGGGACTAGCGGGGGGCGGGATACGCAGTATTTT
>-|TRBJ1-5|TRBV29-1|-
CSAATRGGQPQHF
TGCAGCGCCGCGACAAGGGGAGGACAGCCCCAGCATTTT
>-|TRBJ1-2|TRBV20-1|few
CSAPGSYGYTF
TGCAGTGCCCCGGGGTCTTATGGCTACACCTTC
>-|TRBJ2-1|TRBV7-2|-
CASSNSRLAVTATYNEQFF
TGTGCCAGCAGCAATTCGAGGCTAGCAGTAACAGCCACCTACAATGAGCAGTTCTTC
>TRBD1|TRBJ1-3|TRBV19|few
CAASQDRVVGNTIYF
TGTGCCGCATCTCAGGACAGGGTTGTTGGAAACACCATATATTTT
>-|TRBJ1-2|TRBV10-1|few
CASSEGTPSSYTF
TGCGCCAGCAGTGAGGGGACTCCGAGCAGCTACACCTTC
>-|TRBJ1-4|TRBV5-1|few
CASSLGRGNEKLFF
TGCGCCAGCAGCTTAGGCAGGGGAAATGAAAAACTGTTTTTT
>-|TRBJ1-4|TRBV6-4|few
CASSVRANEKLFF
TGTGCCAGCAGTGTTAGAGCGAATGAAAAACTGTTTTTT
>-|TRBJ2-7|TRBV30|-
CAWTQGNYEQYF
TGTGCCTGGACGCAGGGGAACTACGAGCAGTACTTC
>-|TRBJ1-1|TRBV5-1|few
CASSLNGRDTEAFF
TGCGCCAGCAGCTTAAACGGGAGGGACACTGAAGCTTTCTTT